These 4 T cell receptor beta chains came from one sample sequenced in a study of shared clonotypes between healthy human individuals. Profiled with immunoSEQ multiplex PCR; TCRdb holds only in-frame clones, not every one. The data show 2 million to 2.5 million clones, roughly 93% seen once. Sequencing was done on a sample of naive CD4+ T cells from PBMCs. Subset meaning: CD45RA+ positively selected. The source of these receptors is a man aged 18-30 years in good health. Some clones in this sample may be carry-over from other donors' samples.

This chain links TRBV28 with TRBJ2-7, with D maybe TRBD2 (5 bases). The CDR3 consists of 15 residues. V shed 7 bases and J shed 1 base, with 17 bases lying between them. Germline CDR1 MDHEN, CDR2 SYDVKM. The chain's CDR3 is CASNTRDLLSYEQYF. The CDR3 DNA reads TGTGCCAGCAATACACGGGATCTCTTATCCTACGAGCAGTACTTC.

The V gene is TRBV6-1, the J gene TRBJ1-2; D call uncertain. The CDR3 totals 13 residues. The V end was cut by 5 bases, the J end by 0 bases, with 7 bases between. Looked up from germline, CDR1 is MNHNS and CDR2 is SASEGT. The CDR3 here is CASSSGANYGYTF. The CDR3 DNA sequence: TGTGCCAGCAGTTCCGGGGCTAACTATGGCTACACCTTC.

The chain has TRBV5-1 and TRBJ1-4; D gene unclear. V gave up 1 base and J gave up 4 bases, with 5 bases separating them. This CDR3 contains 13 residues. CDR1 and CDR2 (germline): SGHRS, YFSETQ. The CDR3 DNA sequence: TGCGCCAGCAGCTTGAGGAGTAATGAAAAACTGTTTTTT. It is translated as CASSLRSNEKLFF.

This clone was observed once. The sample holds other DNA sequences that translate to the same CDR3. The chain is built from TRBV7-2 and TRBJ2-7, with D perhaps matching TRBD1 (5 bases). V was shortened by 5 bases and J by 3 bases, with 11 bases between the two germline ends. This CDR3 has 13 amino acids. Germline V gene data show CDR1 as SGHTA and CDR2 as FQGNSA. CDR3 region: CASSQDRVYEQYF. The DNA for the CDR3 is TGTGCCAGCAGCCAAGACAGAGTCTACGAGCAGTACTTC.